A selection of T cell receptor beta chains follows, all from one sample in a study of blood T cell repertoires in COVID-19. The repertoire was sequenced with immunoSEQ multiplex PCR; TCRdb's copy has only in-frame clones and lacks some. The repertoire includes about 350,000 clones, roughly 90% of them detected once, and 7% to 8% sits in the top ten. Sequencing was done on a sample of peripheral blood. The source of these receptors is a woman between 65 and 79 years old with COVID-19, enrolled during active disease. Each CDR3 is given with its conserved first and last residue. A D gene is named only where the DNA matches it firmly. Some rows mark clone size as missing; the rest say once, few, many or name a class of expanded clone.

13 | TRBD1 | TRBJ1-4 | NA | TRBV30 | TGTGCCTACGGCGGGACAGGGTTTGAAAAACTGTTTTTT | CAYGGTGFEKLFF
14 | NA | TRBJ2-1 | NA | TRBV6-6 | TGTGCCAGCGTCCGGGGGAGCTCCTACAATGAGCAGTTCTTC | CASVRGSSYNEQFF
15 | TRBD1 | TRBJ1-1 | NA | TRBV11-2 | TGTGCCAGCAGCCGGCCCGGGACAGTGAACACTGAAGCTTTCTTT | CASSRPGTVNTEAFF
15 | TRBD1 | TRBJ2-1 | NA | TRBV11-2 | TGTGCCAGCAGCTTAGCAAGGGACAGAAGAAATGAGCAGTTCTTC | CASSLARDRRNEQFF
18 | NA | TRBJ2-5 | NA | TRBV28 | TGTGCCAGCAGTTTATTGTCCCTGAGGGGCGCTGGGGGGGAGACCCAGTACTTC | CASSLLSLRGAGGETQYF
14 | NA | TRBJ1-5 | NA | TRBV19 | TGTGCCAGTTACGACCCGAGCGGCAATCAGCCCCAGCATTTT | CASYDPSGNQPQHF
16 | TRBD2 | TRBJ2-1 | NA | TRBV5-1 | TGCGCCAGCAGCCTGTTTGTAGCGGGGAGCTACAATGAGCAGTTCTTC | CASSLFVAGSYNEQFF
12 | NA | TRBJ1-1 | NA | TRBV5-8 | TGTGCCAGCAGCTTAAGGAACAGGGAAGCTTTCTTT | CASSLRNREAFF
13 | NA | TRBJ1-2 | NA | TRBV19 | TGTGCCAGTAGTATTGGGGCCAACTATGGCTACACCTTC | CASSIGANYGYTF
13 | TRBD1 | TRBJ2-7 | NA | TRBV6-5 | TGTGCCAGCACCGGGACAGGGCGGGGAGAGCAGTACTTC | CASTGTGRGEQYF
16 | NA | TRBJ2-5 | NA | TRBV4-2 | TGTGCCAGCAGCCAAGTACAAGCGGAGGGGCTGGAGACCCAGTACTTC | CASSQVQAEGLETQYF
13 | NA | TRBJ1-2 | few | TRBV10-1 | TGCGCCAGCAGTGAGTCGCCAGACTATGGCTACACCTTC | CASSESPDYGYTF
13 | NA | TRBJ1-1 | NA | TRBV6-5 | TGTGCCACCGGGAGGGCAGGCCAGAATGAAGCTTTCTTT | CATGRAGQNEAFF
16 | TRBD1 | TRBJ2-3 | NA | TRBV9 | TGTGCCAGCAGCCCTTGGGGGACAGGGGGGACAGATACGCAGTATTTT | CASSPWGTGGTDTQYF
14 | TRBD2 | TRBJ2-1 | NA | TRBV4-2 | TGTGCCAGCAGCCATCCCGGGACTACCAATGAGCAGTTCTTC | CASSHPGTTNEQFF
12 | TRBD1 | TRBJ1-2 | NA | TRBV29-1 | TGCAGCGCCGCCCCGACAGGGAGTGGCTACACCTTC | CSAAPTGSGYTF
13 | NA | TRBJ1-2 | NA | TRBV6-5 | TGTGCCAGCAGTTACTCGAGGACAGATGGCTACACCTTC | CASSYSRTDGYTF
15 | TRBD1 | TRBJ1-4 | few | TRBV23-1 | TGCGCCAGCAGTCACCCCGGACAGGGCTTTGAAAAACTGTTTTTT | CASSHPGQGFEKLFF
14 | TRBD2 | TRBJ2-6 | NA | TRBV28 | TGTGCCTCGGGGGGGCCATCTGGGGCCAACGTCCTGACTTTC | CASGGPSGANVLTF
14 | TRBD1 | TRBJ1-4 | NA | TRBV19 | TGTGCCAGTAGGGACAGGGGGCCGTTTGAAAAACTGTTTTTT | CASRDRGPFEKLFF
13 | NA | TRBJ1-3 | NA | TRBV30 | TGTGCCTGGAAACTGAGCTCTGGAAACACCATATATTTT | CAWKLSSGNTIYF
12 | NA | TRBJ2-7 | many | TRBV25-1 | TGTGCCAGCAGTAGGGGCGGTTACGAGCAGTACTTC | CASSRGGYEQYF
12 | NA | TRBJ2-1 | NA | TRBV3-1/TRBV3-2 | TGTGCCAGCAGCCGCCTAGCATACGAGCAGTTCTTC | CASSRLAYEQFF
16 | TRBD1 | TRBJ2-3 | NA | TRBV19 | TGTGCCAGTAGTCCAGGACAGGCAATAGACACAGATACGCAGTATTTT | CASSPGQAIDTDTQYF
16 | TRBD1 | TRBJ2-2 | NA | TRBV5-1 | TGCGCCAGCAGCTTACAGGTTGAGGGGGCCACCGGGGAGCTGTTTTTT | CASSLQVEGATGELFF
13 | NA | TRBJ1-5 | NA | TRBV30 | TGTGCCTGGAGTCACGGTTCCAATCAGCCCCAGCATTTT | CAWSHGSNQPQHF
15 | TRBD1 | TRBJ2-1 | NA | TRBV14 | TGTGCCAGCAGCCTCGGGACAGGGGATCTTTATGAGCAGTTCTTC | CASSLGTGDLYEQFF
15 | TRBD1 | TRBJ2-3 | NA | TRBV6-2/TRBV6-3 | TGTGCCAGCAGTTACGATCCGACAGGGCTGGATACGCAGTATTTT | CASSYDPTGLDTQYF
15 | NA | TRBJ2-5 | NA | TRBV6-5 | TGTGCCAGCAGTTACCTGGGAGTCAGCGGGGAGACCCAGTACTTC | CASSYLGVSGETQYF
15 | NA | TRBJ1-3 | NA | TRBV30 | TGTGCCTGGGGGAATGAGATCCTCTCTGGAAACACCATATATTTT | CAWGNEILSGNTIYF
13 | NA | TRBJ1-3 | NA | TRBV7-2 | TGTGCCAGCAGCCCTCGTTCTGGAAACACCATATATTTT | CASSPRSGNTIYF
14 | NA | TRBJ1-6 | few | TRBV21-1 | TGTGCCAGCACCCCGGGATCCTATAATTCACCCCTCCACTTT | CASTPGSYNSPLHF
12 | NA | TRBJ1-2 | NA | TRBV7-2 | TGTGCCAGCAGCTTATATCCCCAGGGCTACACCTTC | CASSLYPQGYTF
13 | TRBD2 | TRBJ2-5 | NA | TRBV2 | TGTGCCAGCAGTGCGGGGGGTTGGGAGACCCAGTACTTC | CASSAGGWETQYF
13 | TRBD1 | TRBJ2-7 | NA | TRBV11-2 | TGTGCCAGCAGCTGGGGACAGGGGAGAGAGCAGTACTTC | CASSWGQGREQYF
15 | TRBD1 | TRBJ2-7 | NA | TRBV7-2 | TGTGCCAGCAGCCTAGAGGGGGCAGGGAAATACGAGCAGTACTTC | CASSLEGAGKYEQYF
15 | NA | TRBJ1-3 | once | TRBV5-4 | TGTGCCAGCAGCTTGGATTGGGGCCCCGGAAACACCATATATTTT | CASSLDWGPGNTIYF
13 | TRBD2 | TRBJ2-7 | NA | TRBV10-1 | TGCGCCAGCAGTGTCGGGACTAGCGACGAGCAGTACTTC | CASSVGTSDEQYF
11 | TRBD1 | TRBJ1-1 | NA | TRBV2 | TGTGCCAGCAGCGACAGGGGAAAGGGGTTCTTT | CASSDRGKGFF
14 | NA | TRBJ1-2 | NA | TRBV3-1/TRBV3-2 | TGTGCCAGCAGCCAATACGGTGATAACTATGGCTACACCTTC | CASSQYGDNYGYTF
16 | TRBD1 | TRBJ1-4 | NA | TRBV24-1 | TGTGCCACCAGTGATCGTCGGACAGGGGAAGGTGAAAAACTGTTTTTT | CATSDRRTGEGEKLFF